This TCR beta chain appears in the sequencing data of a study of T-cell memory formation after mild COVID-19. V shed 6 bases and J 4 bases; nucleotides not matched to a gene: 6. The CDR3 extends over 15 amino acids. MiXCR, applied by TCRdb to the 5' RACE reads, yields one record per CDR3 protein. The sample records 500,000 to 600,000 distinct CDR3 sequences, over 15% being singletons. The V gene is TRBV12-3 or TRBV12-4, the J gene TRBJ2-3; 11 positions agree with TRBD2. The TCR comes from an adult woman who had mild COVID-19 (a few samples of this study predate the infection). Cell type and time point are not known. Sample: PBMCs or a T cell subset sorted from them (not recorded which). The CDR3 sequence is CASSPWGLAADTQYF. In DNA form, the CDR3 reads TGTGCCAGCAGCCCGTGGGGACTAGCGGCAGATACGCAGTATTTT.